The source of this T cell receptor beta chain is a study of T cell responses to AZD1222 COVID-19 vaccine listed by TCRdb under 2021. Looking at the study overall: AZD1222 recipients with second doses at about 4 weeks or about 12 weeks were pooled, because spike-specific TCR depth and breadth did not differ between schedules. A total of 230 or so trial participants underwent TCR sequencing, of whom around 200 received two doses of AZD1222 and about 25 received two doses of the MenACWY control vaccine. Trial participants were enrolled by age into subgroups of 18-55, 56-69 and 70-plus years, and about 150, 27 and 61 TCR-sequenced participants, respectively, were included in these subgroups. The study at large found these results: Conclusions about previously exposed vaccinees are limited because only 5 or 6 AZD1222 recipients were SARS-CoV-2 seropositive at baseline. In the small 56-69-year group, the increase in depth fell short of significance, most likely because of low power. The vaccine-associated CD4 TCRs covered the entire spike protein, and the dominant responses fell in regions 160-218 and 743-854. No day 14 peak-response samples were available, so repertoires were characterized only after the peak T cell response. Spike-specific TCR breadth and depth rose significantly after two AZD1222 doses compared with day 0 and with MenACWY recipients. Participants were mostly white British, with more females than males. The authors suggested clonal diversity may have been underestimated. Nearly half of unique spike-specific TCRs reportedly recognized epitopes outside regions mutated in the B.1.351 and B.1.1.7 variants.

In the paper's terms, the time point label means: baseline before first vaccination. Vaccinee samples came from UK trials COV001 and COV002, including a single-blind randomized controlled phase 2/3 trial of AZD1222 (ChAdOx1 nCoV-19) in healthy adults. For TCRbeta chain sequencing, PBMC samples were collected from trial participants at day 0 and at day 28 after the second dose. Points on this clone: Its antigen is currently not known. No much larger clonotype is one base removed from it; base qualities were not supplied.

The CDR3 regions of human TCRbeta chains were analyzed by immunosequencing. Under the source paper's analysis protocol: TCRs in the repertoires were matched against a reference library of SARS-CoV-2-specific TCRs that had been generated with the MIRA antigen-specificity platform. Breadth was defined as the fraction of unique TCRs that were SARS-CoV-2-associated, and depth was defined as the fraction of total T cells that were SARS-CoV-2-associated. Using the MIRA data, each spike-specific TCR was assigned both to the spike region to which the TCR was reactive and to a CD4 or CD8 class. Log10-transformed breadth and depth values were compared by one-way ANOVA with Sidak's multiple comparisons tests. TCRdb mirrors the immuneACCESS table, restricted to in-frame sequences. Some clones are absent from its copies; in checked studies, under half trace to an unresolved V gene, and the reason for the others is unknown. V, J and clone size derive from that table, while D and trimming were established from the DNA sequence. The sample table shows some 110,000 clones, and about 87% are seen once. In total, the top ten clones hold 4.4% of the sample.

The sequence came from an adult in good health. The sequencing here drew on peripheral blood, taken on day 0 of AZD1222 vaccination.

The nucleotide sequence is given as TGCAGCGTTGCCGGGGGTTATGGCTACACCTTC. Its product reads: CSVAGGYGYTF. This receptor chain uses TRBV29-1 and TRBJ1-2, and the D gene may be TRBD1, 5 bases matching. The germline V gene yields SQVTM for CDR1 and ANQGSEA for CDR2. The CDR3 numbers 11 residues from cysteine through phenylalanine. Solely the CDR3 DNA is kept, with 33 bases framed from the first base. V is pared back by 4 bases and J by 5 bases, with 8 bases lying between the germline termini.